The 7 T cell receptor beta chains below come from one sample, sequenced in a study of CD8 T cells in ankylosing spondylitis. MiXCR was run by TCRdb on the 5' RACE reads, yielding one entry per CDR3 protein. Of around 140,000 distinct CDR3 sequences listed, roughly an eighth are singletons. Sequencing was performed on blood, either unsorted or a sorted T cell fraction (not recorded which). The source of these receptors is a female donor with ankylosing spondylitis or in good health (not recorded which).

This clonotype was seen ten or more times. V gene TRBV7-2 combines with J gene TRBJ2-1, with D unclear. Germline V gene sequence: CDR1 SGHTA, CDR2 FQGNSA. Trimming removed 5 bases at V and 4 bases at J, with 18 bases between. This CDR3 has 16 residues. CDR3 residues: CASSPRWSSLYNEQFF. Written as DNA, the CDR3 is TGTGCCAGCAGCCCTCGGTGGTCCTCCCTTTACAATGAGCAGTTCTTC.

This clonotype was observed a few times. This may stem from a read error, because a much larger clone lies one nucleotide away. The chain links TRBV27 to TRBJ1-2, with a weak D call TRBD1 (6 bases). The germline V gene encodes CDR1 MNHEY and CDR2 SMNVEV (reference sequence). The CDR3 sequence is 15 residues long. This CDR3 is CASSPTDSHNYGYPF. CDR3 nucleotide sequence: TGTGCCAGCAGTCCGACGGACAGTCATAACTATGGCTACCCCTTC.

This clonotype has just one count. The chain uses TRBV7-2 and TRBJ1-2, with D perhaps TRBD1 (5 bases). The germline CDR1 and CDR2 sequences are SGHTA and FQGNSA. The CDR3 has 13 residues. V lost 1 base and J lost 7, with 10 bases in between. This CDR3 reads CASSLVGTSGYTF. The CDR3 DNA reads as TGTGCCAGCAGCTTAGTTGGGACCTCTGGCTACACCTTC.

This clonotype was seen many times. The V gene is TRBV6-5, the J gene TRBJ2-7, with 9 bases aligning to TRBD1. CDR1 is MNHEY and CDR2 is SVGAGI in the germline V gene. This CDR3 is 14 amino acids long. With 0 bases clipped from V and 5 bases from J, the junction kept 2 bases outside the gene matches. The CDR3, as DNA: TGTGCCAGCAGTTACTCACAGGGGGCCAACGAGCAGTACTTC. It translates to CASSYSQGANEQYF.

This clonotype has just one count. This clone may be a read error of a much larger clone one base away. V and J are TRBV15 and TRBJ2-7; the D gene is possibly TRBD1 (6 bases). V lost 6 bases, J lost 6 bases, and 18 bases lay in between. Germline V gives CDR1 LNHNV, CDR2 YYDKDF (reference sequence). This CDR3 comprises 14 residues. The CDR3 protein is CATSLNRAQREQYF. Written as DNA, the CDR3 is TGTGCCACCAGTCTCAACAGGGCCCAACGCGAGCAGTACTTC.

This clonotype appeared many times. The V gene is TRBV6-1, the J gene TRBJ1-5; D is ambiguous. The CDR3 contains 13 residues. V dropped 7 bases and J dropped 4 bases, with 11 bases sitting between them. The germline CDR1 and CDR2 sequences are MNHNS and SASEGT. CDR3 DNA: TGTGCCAGCACTCCAAGTCGGAATCAGCCCCAGCATTTT. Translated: CASTPSRNQPQHF.

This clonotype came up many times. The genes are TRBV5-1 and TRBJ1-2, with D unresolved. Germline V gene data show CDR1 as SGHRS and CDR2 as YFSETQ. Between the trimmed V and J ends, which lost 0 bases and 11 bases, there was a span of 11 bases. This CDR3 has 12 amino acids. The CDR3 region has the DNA TGCGCCAGCAGCTTGGACAGAAGATTATACACCTTC. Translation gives CASSLDRRLYTF.